The 19 T cell receptor beta chains below all came from one sample that was sequenced in a study of PD-L1 blockade in urothelial cancer. The table came from immunoSEQ multiplex PCR; TCRdb's copy has only in-frame clones and leaves some out. The repertoire holds approximately 38,000 clones, with about 83% as singletons. Sample: PBMCs, taken around atezolizumab (anti-PD-L1) treatment. The source of these receptors is a man between 60 and 70 years old with urothelial cancer.

The chain employs TRBV6-5 and TRBJ2-3, with 10 bases fitting TRBD2. The CDR3 has 15 residues. Germline V CDR1 and CDR2: MNHEY, SVGAGI. The V gene end was trimmed by 10 bases and the J gene end by 7 bases; junction bases not matched to a gene: 14. CDR3 sequence: CATSSGGGLQHTQYF. CDR3 sequence (DNA): TGTGCCACCTCGAGCGGGGGGGGCCTTCAGCATACGCAGTATTTT.

The chain carries TRBV6-4 and TRBJ2-7, with a possible D match to TRBD1 (6 bases). Germline-derived CDR1 and CDR2 are MRHNA and SNTAGT. V dropped 5 bases and J dropped 3 bases, with 14 bases sitting between them. CDR3 length: 14 residues. CDR3 sequence reads: CASSLQGWGYEQYF. CDR3 nucleotide sequence: TGTGCCAGCAGTTTACAGGGCTGGGGCTACGAGCAGTACTTC.

The chain is built from TRBV19 and TRBJ1-6; the match to TRBD1 covers 7 bases. V dropped 4 bases and J dropped 7; count of bases not matched to a gene: 4. This CDR3 has 14 amino acids. Per the germline V gene, CDR1 is LNHDA and CDR2 is SQIVND (reference sequence). Here the CDR3 DNA reads TGTGCCAGTAGTACGACAGGGCCGAATTCACCCCTCCACTTT. Translating gives CASSTTGPNSPLHF.

The chain carries TRBV29-1 and TRBJ2-2; D possibly corresponds to TRBD2 (7 bases). This CDR3 region has 13 residues. The germline V gene has CDR1 SQVTM and CDR2 ANQGSEA. Trimming took 4 bases from V and 5 from J, leaving 11 bases between them. The CDR3 DNA is TGCAGCGTTGTCAGGGGAGGGACCGGGGAGCTGTTTTTT. Translation gives CSVVRGGTGELFF.

The V and J genes are TRBV7-9 and TRBJ2-7; TRBD2 agrees at 9 bases. Germline CDR1 reads SEHNR; CDR2 reads FQNEAQ (reference sequence). Trimming at V came to 0 bases and at J to 6 bases, leaving 9 bases not matched to a gene. The CDR3 is 16 amino acids. The CDR3 loop reads CASSLAVPAGGSEQYF. The CDR3 bases are TGTGCCAGCAGCTTAGCGGTTCCAGCGGGGGGTAGCGAGCAGTACTTC.

This clone was seen many times. The V call is TRBV5-1, the J call TRBJ1-2; 7 positions agree with TRBD1. Germline lookup yields CDR1 SGHRS and CDR2 YFSETQ. The CDR3 contains 13 residues. The V gene end was trimmed by 4 bases and the J gene end by 6 bases; junction bases not matched to a gene: 6. For the CDR3, the DNA is TGCGCCAGCAGCCAGATCCAGGGGGATGGCTACACCTTC. Translating it yields CASSQIQGDGYTF.

The chain combines TRBV28 with TRBJ1-1; TRBD1 matches at 7 bases. V was clipped by 7 bases and J by 3 bases; unmatched bases: 8. Germline lookup yields CDR1 MDHEN and CDR2 SYDVKM. The CDR3 runs 14 residues. The DNA of the CDR3 is TGTGCCAGCAAAAAAGACAGGGTCTACACTGAAGCTTTCTTT. Translated: CASKKDRVYTEAFF. Filled out from reference TRBV28 and TRBJ1-1, the complete variable domain reads DVKVTQSSRYLVKRTGEKVFLECVQDMDHENMFWYRQDPGLGLRLIYFSYDVKMKEKGDIPEGYSVSREKKERFSLILESASTNQTSMYLCASKKDRVYTEAFFGQGTRLTVV.

The J gene is TRBJ2-3, the V gene TRBV2; possible D gene TRBD2, 6 bases. Per germline, CDR1 SNHLY and CDR2 FYNNEI. Trimming stripped 8 bases from V and 2 bases from J, with 26 bases between. This CDR3 spans 18 amino acids. DNA of the CDR3: TGTGCCAGCTGGGGGGAAGCGGCTACCGCCATGCACACAGATACGCAGTATTTT. It specifies CASWGEAATAMHTDTQYF.

The rearrangement joins TRBV11-3 to TRBJ2-7, with TRBD1 as a possible D gene (6 bases). The germline V gene encodes CDR1 SGHNT and CDR2 YENEEA. Trimming shortened V by 5 bases and J by 0 bases, and 11 bases separated the two germline ends. The CDR3 runs 14 residues. CDR3 sequence reads: CASSPNRASYEQYF. The CDR3 nucleotides are TGTGCCAGCAGCCCCAACAGGGCCTCCTACGAGCAGTACTTC.

This sequence joins TRBV5-6 and TRBJ1-2; TRBD1 is a possible D gene (6 bases). Germline loops: CDR1 SGHDT, CDR2 YYEEEE. The CDR3 extends over 13 amino acids. V gave up 6 bases and J gave up 8 bases, with 17 bases separating them. CDR3 DNA: TGTGCCAGCACCGAGGCCTGGGGGCAAGGCTACACCTTC. Translated: CASTEAWGQGYTF.

This chain connects TRBV27 to TRBJ2-2, with 7 bases identical to TRBD1. The V gene end was trimmed by 5 bases and the J gene end by 3 bases; junction bases not matched to a gene: 6. The germline gives CDR1 MNHEY, CDR2 SMNVEV (reference sequence). This CDR3 is built from 15 residues. CDR3 DNA sequence: TGTGCCAGCAGTACGGCGACAGGGCACACCGGGGAGCTGTTTTTT. This codes for CASSTATGHTGELFF.

The chain joins TRBV25-1 to TRBJ2-1; 7 bases match TRBD2. V dropped 4 bases and J dropped 7; count of bases not matched to a gene: 13. This CDR3 contains 16 residues. Per germline, CDR1 MGHDK and CDR2 SYGVNS. CDR3 coding DNA: TGTGCCAGCAGTGCAGTCGGCGGGGGTGTGGGGAATGAGCAGTTCTTC. It is translated as CASSAVGGGVGNEQFF.

The V call is TRBV5-1, the J call TRBJ2-1, with 9 bases fitting TRBD2. V lost 2 bases and J lost 6; bases outside the gene matches: 3. This CDR3 has 14 amino acids. CDR1 SGHRS and CDR2 YFSETQ come from the germline V gene. CDR3 amino acids: CASSFGGRVNEQFF. The CDR3 DNA sequence: TGCGCCAGCAGCTTTGGCGGGAGGGTCAATGAGCAGTTCTTC.

This clone was seen once. The rearrangement joins TRBV7-9 to TRBJ2-5, with 8 bases fitting TRBD1. Trimming removed 5 bases from V and 6 bases from J; junction bases left unmatched: 8. This CDR3 spans 14 amino acids. Germline values: CDR1 SEHNR, CDR2 FQNEAQ (reference sequence). CDR3: CASSPGTGGQTQYF. Written as DNA, the CDR3 is TGTGCCAGCAGCCCCGGGACAGGAGGACAGACCCAGTACTTC.

The chain has TRBV27 and TRBJ2-1; TRBD2 agrees at 9 bases. The CDR3 extends over 16 amino acids. Germline V gene data show CDR1 as MNHEY and CDR2 as SMNVEV (reference sequence). Trimming removed 5 bases from V and 6 bases from J; junction bases left unmatched: 11. CDR3 amino acids: CASSPALAGEPNEQFF. The CDR3 nucleotides read TGTGCCAGCAGTCCAGCCTTAGCGGGAGAGCCCAATGAGCAGTTCTTC.

This chain uses TRBV5-1 with TRBJ2-2; D remains ambiguous. Germline V gives CDR1 SGHRS, CDR2 YFSETQ. There are 14 residues in the CDR3. Between the trimmed V and J ends, which lost 4 bases and 0 bases, there was a span of 7 bases. The CDR3 region has the DNA TGCGCCAGCAGCAGCCCTGCGAACACCGGGGAGCTGTTTTTT. It yields the protein CASSSPANTGELFF.

This chain uses TRBV7-8 with TRBJ2-1; 8 nucleotides agree with TRBD1. Germline assignment: CDR1 SGHVS and CDR2 FQNEAQ. The V and J ends lost 5 bases and 2 bases, in that order; junction bases with no gene match: 5. CDR3 size: 15 residues. The chain's CDR3 is CASSPTGATYNEQFF. CDR3 bases: TGTGCCAGCAGCCCGACAGGGGCGACCTACAATGAGCAGTTCTTC.

The CDR3 DNA reads TGTGCCAGCAGCTTAGTACCGGGGGGAAACACCGGGGAGCTGTTTTTT. The encoded protein is CASSLVPGGNTGELFF. The V call is TRBV7-2, the J call TRBJ2-2; TRBD2 aligns across 7 bases. Germline lookup yields CDR1 SGHTA and CDR2 FQGNSA. The CDR3 runs 16 residues. Trimming removed 1 base from V and 2 bases from J; junction bases left unmatched: 4.

The chain combines TRBV14 with TRBJ2-5; 7 bases fit TRBD2. The V and J ends lost 2 bases and 1 base, in that order; junction bases with no gene match: 1. The germline gives CDR1 SGHDN, CDR2 FVKESK. The CDR3 runs 14 residues. The CDR3 DNA reads TGTGCCAGCAGCCAATGGGGGGGCCAAGAGACCCAGTACTTC. As protein: CASSQWGGQETQYF. The full variable domain, in which reference TRBV14 and TRBJ2-5 provide the parts outside the CDR3, is EAGVTQFPSHSVIEKGQTVTLRCDPISGHDNLYWYRRVMGKEIKFLLHFVKESKQDESGMPNNRFLAERTGGTYSTLKVQPAELEDSGVYFCASSQWGGQETQYFGPGTRLLVL.